A selection of T cell receptor beta chains follows, all from one sample in a study of blood T cell repertoires in COVID-19. Only in-frame clones appear in the TCRdb table, and some are missing; sequencing was by immunoSEQ multiplex PCR. The sample lists some 200,000 clones, 65% to 90% seen once, with roughly 12% in the top ten. What was sequenced was PBMCs or T cells enriched from blood (not recorded which). All receptors derive from a man in his forties or fifties who had recovered from COVID-19. The CDR3 runs from the conserved cysteine through the conserved F or W. Fields, in order: D gene, clone size, J gene, V gene, CDR3 DNA, CDR3 protein. D genes are given only for firm matches. A row's size may be missing; if present it is once, few, many or a size class.

>.|.|TRBJ1-2|TRBV7-2
TGTGCCAGCAGCTTAGACAGCCCCGCCACAGTCTATGGCTACACCTTC
CASSLDSPATVYGYTF
>TRBD1|.|TRBJ1-2|TRBV5-1
TGCGCCAGCAGCCTTTACAGGGGCGACTATGGCTACACCTTC
CASSLYRGDYGYTF
>.|.|TRBJ2-3|TRBV19
TGTGCCAGTAGAGAAACAGGGTTCGATACGCAGTATTTT
CASRETGFDTQYF
>.|.|TRBJ1-6|TRBV6-5
TGTGCCAGCAAGTCAGGGCAGGGATCACCCCTCCACTTT
CASKSGQGSPLHF
>.|few|TRBJ2-2|TRBV7-2
TGTGCCAGTACCCCAGGCCCAAACACCGGGGAGCTGTTTTTT
CASTPGPNTGELFF
>.|.|TRBJ2-1|TRBV3-1/TRBV3-2
TGTGCCAGCAGCCGCGCCTCCGGGACCTTGGAGGGGGAGCAGTTCTTC
CASSRASGTLEGEQFF
>TRBD1|few|TRBJ1-2|TRBV18
TGTGCCAGCTCACCTGGGACAGGTCAGGGCTACACCTTC
CASSPGTGQGYTF
>.|once|TRBJ1-3|TRBV27
TGTGCCAGCAGTTTAAGGAGGGGAAACACCATATATTTT
CASSLRRGNTIYF
>TRBD2|few|TRBJ2-7|TRBV28
TGTGCCAGCAGTCCATCCGGGACTAGCTCCTACGAGCAGTACTTC
CASSPSGTSSYEQYF
>TRBD1|.|TRBJ1-1|TRBV7-3
TGTGCCAGCAGCTTACGTCCGACAGGGGCGAACACTGAAGCTTTCTTT
CASSLRPTGANTEAFF
>.|.|TRBJ1-1|TRBV2
TGTGCCAGCAGTGGTCCTCGCGGGGGCCTAACTGAAGCTTTCTTT
CASSGPRGGLTEAFF
>TRBD1|once|TRBJ1-5|TRBV11-2
TGTGCCAGCAGCTTAGCAGGGACAGGGGATAGCAATCAGCCCCAGCATTTT
CASSLAGTGDSNQPQHF
>.|.|TRBJ2-7|TRBV28
TGTGCCAGCAGTCCCCCCGATTGGCGGCGAGGCTACGAGCAGTACTTC
CASSPPDWRRGYEQYF